This T cell receptor beta chain appears in the sequencing data of a study of early T cells in non-severe SARS-CoV-2 infection. Overall study: Sequencing was performed on bulk RNA from unsorted whole blood, leaving chains unpaired. Study-level points and caveats: Matching results from VDJdb favored anti-spike CD8 responses, leaving private and CD4 specificities undetected.

In its sample, this clonotype was seen many times. Its antigen is unknown. The V end was cut by 3 bases, the J end by 12 bases, with 18 bases between. From germline, CDR1 is SGHAT and CDR2 FQNNGV. The CDR3 loop spans 14 amino acids. The TCR library protocol attached unique molecular identifiers to the individual cDNA molecules. TCRdb re-called the 5' RACE reads with MiXCR, one entry per CDR3 protein. The sample holds about 61,000 distinct CDR3 sequences, 11% seen once. Sequences were obtained from whole blood. The V call is TRBV11-2, the J call TRBJ2-1; D not certain. The clonotype was recovered from an adult who was a healthcare worker with PCR-confirmed SARS-CoV-2 infection or an uninfected control (not recorded which). The CDR3 DNA follows: TGTGCCAGCAGCTTCAGTACCGCCACGGGTGCGCAGTTCTTC. Protein sequence: CASSFSTATGAQFF. The complete variable domain, with remaining parts taken from reference TRBV11-2 and TRBJ2-1, reads EAGVAQSPRYKIIEKRQSVAFWCNPISGHATLYWYQQILGQGPKLLIQFQNNGVVDDSQLPKDRFSAERLKGVDSTLKIQPAKLEDSAVYLCASSFSTATGAQFFGPGTRLTVL.